This section outlines one T cell receptor beta chain sequence together with its context. This specimen includes other DNA sequences encoding the same CDR3. This sample is part of a study of blood T cell repertoires in COVID-19. Study-wide background: Whether acute or convalescent, the COVID-19 samples came from the United States, Italy and Spain. T cells, B-cell-depleted T cells, or PBMCs supplied cDNA or gDNA.

This CDR3 contains 11 residues. V was shortened by 5 bases and J by 6 bases, with 10 bases between the two germline ends. The V gene's germline CDR1 is DFQATT and CDR2 SNEGSKA (reference sequence). This table comes from immunoSEQ multiplex PCR, and its TCRdb copy is limited to in-frame clones, with some not included. The table includes some 120,000 clones, roughly 90% detected once. What was sequenced was peripheral blood. This clonotype was obtained from a man over 45 with acute or convalescent COVID-19. This chain connects TRBV20-1 to TRBJ1-2, with a weak D call TRBD1 (5 bases). The CDR3 bases are TGCAGTGCTGGGAGGGGTGATGGCTACACCTTC. Its protein is CSAGRGDGYTF.